This TCR beta chain was sequenced for a study of regulatory T cells in long-lasting Graves disease. Arm-PCR of CDR3 regions and iRepertoire HTBI primers were the basis on which TCR beta libraries were built. MiXCR, run by TCRdb on the multiplex PCR reads, gives a single entry per CDR3 protein. The sample holds 680,000 or so distinct CDR3 sequences; approximately 15% are singletons and the top ten take 15% to 20%. Per the germline V gene, CDR1 is SGDLS and CDR2 is YYNGEE. This CDR3 spans 15 amino acids. Trimming took 4 bases from V and 7 from J; bases not matched to a gene: 13. This clonotype was picked up a small number of times. Described time point: newly diagnosed GD, antithyroid drugs for less than 3 months. Following extraction of RNA from PBMCs, that RNA was used to make the TCR library. The source of the patients was an endocrinology department in Xi'an, China. A further study also used this sample, focusing on T cells in Graves' hyperthyroidism and ophthalmopathy. That source notes: Initially, a first-round RT-PCR of the TCR CDR3 employed the HTBI primer set.

The input for sequencing was peripheral blood mononuclear cells (PBMCs), taken at new diagnosis, from a patient treated with antithyroid drugs. The TCR originated in a woman in her 30s with Graves disease. This chain links TRBV9 with TRBJ1-2, with 7 bases matching TRBD1. The CDR3 DNA reads as TGTGCCAGCAGCTCGCCGTCACAGGGGCGCGGTGGCTACACCTTC. It yields the protein CASSSPSQGRGGYTF.